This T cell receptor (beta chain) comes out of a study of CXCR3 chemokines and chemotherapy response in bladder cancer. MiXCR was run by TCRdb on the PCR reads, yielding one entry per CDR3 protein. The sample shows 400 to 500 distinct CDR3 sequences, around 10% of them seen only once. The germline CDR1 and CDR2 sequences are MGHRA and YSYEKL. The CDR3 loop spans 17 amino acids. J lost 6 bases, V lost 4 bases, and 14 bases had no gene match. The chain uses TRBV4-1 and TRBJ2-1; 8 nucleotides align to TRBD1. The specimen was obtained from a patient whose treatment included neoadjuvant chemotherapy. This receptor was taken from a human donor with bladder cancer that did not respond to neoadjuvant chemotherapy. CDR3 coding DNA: TGCGCCAGCAGCCTCCCGTTTACAGGGGGATGGGGCAATGAGCAGTTCTTC. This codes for CASSLPFTGGWGNEQFF.